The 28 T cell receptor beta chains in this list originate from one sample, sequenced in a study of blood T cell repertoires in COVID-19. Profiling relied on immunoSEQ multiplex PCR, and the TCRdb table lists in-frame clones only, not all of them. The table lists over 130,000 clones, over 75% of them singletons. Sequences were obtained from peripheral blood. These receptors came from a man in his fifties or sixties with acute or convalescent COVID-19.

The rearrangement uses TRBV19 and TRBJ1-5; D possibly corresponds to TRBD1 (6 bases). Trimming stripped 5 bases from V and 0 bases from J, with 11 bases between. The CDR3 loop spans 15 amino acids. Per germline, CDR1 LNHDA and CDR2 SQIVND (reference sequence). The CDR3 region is CASSSQDSSNQPQHF. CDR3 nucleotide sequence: TGTGCCAGTAGTTCACAGGACAGTAGCAATCAGCCCCAGCATTTT.

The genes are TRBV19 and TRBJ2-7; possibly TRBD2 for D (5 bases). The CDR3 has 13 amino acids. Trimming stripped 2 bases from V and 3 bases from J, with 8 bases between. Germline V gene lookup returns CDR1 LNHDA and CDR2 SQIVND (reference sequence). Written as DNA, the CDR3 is TGTGCCAGTAGTATAACGGGGAGCTACGAGCAGTACTTC. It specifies CASSITGSYEQYF.

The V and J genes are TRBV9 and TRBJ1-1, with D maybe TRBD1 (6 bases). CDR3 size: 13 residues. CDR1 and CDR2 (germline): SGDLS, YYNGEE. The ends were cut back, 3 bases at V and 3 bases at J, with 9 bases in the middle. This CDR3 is CASSGEGDTEAFF. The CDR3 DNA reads TGTGCCAGCAGCGGGGAGGGGGACACTGAAGCTTTCTTT.

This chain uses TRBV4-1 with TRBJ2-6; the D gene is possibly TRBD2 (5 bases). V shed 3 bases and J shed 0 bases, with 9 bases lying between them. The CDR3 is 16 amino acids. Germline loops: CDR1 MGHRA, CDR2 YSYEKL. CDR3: CASSQSGLSGANVLTF. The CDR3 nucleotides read TGCGCCAGCAGCCAGTCAGGACTCTCTGGGGCCAACGTCCTGACTTTC.

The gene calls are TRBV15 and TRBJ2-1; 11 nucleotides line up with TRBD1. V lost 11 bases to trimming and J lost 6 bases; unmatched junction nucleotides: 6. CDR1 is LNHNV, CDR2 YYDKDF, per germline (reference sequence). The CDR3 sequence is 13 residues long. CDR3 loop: CAAGTGGRNEQFF. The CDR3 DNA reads TGTGCCGCAGGGACAGGGGGACGCAATGAGCAGTTCTTC.

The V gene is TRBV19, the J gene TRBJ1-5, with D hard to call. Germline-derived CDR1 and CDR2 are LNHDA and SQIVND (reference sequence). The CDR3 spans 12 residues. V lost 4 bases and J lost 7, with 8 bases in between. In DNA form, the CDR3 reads TGTGCCAGTAGTAAGGAGCGGCAGCCCCAGCATTTT. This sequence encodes CASSKERQPQHF.

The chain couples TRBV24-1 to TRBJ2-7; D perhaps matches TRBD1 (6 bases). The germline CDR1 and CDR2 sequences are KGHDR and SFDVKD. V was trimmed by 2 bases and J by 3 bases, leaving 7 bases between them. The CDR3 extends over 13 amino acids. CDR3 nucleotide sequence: TGTGCCACCAGTGATTCACAGGGCTACGAGCAGTACTTC. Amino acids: CATSDSQGYEQYF.

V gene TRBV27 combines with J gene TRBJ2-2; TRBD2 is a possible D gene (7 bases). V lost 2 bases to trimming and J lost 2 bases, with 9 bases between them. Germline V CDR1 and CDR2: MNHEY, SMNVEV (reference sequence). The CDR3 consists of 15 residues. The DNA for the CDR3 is TGTGCCAGCAGTTTAAGGGGGGGAAACACCGGGGAGCTGTTTTTT. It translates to CASSLRGGNTGELFF.

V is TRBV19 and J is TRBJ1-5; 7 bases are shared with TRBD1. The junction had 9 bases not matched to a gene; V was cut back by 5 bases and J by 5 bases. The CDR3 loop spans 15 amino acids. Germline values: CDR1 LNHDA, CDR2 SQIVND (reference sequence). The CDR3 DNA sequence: TGTGCCAGTAGTTTAATAGGCAGGGGGGATCAGCCCCAGCATTTT. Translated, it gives CASSLIGRGDQPQHF.

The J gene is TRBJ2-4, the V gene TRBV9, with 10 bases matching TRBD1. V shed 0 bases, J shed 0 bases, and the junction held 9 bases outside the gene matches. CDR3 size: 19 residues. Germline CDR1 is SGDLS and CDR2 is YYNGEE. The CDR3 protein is CASSVGVTGTGVAKNIQYF. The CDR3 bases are TGTGCCAGCAGCGTAGGGGTGACGGGGACAGGGGTAGCCAAAAACATTCAGTACTTC.

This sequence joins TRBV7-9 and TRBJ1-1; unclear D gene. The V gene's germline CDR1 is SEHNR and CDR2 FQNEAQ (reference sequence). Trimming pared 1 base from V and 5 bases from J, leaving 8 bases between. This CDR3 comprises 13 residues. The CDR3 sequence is CASSLGLATEAFF. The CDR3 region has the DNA TGTGCCAGCAGCTTAGGGTTAGCAACTGAAGCTTTCTTT.

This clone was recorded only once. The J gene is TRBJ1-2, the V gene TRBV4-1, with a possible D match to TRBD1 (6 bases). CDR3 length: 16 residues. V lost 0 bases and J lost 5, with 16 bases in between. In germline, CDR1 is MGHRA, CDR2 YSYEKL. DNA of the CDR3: TGCGCCAGCAGCCAAGACCCCGCCGGGAGGGGGTATGGCTACACCTTC. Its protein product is CASSQDPAGRGYGYTF.

The CDR3 is CASSPEAGTAVNTQYF. CDR3 DNA sequence: TGCGCCAGCAGCCCGGAGGCGGGAACGGCCGTTAATACGCAGTATTTT. The genes are TRBV5-1 and TRBJ2-3, with D possibly being TRBD2 (6 bases). Germline V gene lookup returns CDR1 SGHRS and CDR2 YFSETQ. The CDR3 contains 16 residues. V was cut by 4 bases and J by 7 bases, with 22 bases left in between. Based on the CDR3 plus reference TRBV5-1 and TRBJ2-3, the full variable domain is KAGVTQTPRYLIKTRGQQVTLSCSPISGHRSVSWYQQTPGQGLQFLFEYFSETQRNKGNFPGRFSGRQFSNSRSEMNVSTLELGDSALYLCASSPEAGTAVNTQYFGPGTRLTVL.

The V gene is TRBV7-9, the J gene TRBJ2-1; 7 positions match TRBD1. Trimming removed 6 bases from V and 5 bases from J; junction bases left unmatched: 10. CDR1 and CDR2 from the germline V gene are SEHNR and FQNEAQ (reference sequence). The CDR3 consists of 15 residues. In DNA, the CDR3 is TGTGCCAGCAGTCGAGACAGGGAACTGGACAATGAGCAGTTCTTC. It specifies CASSRDRELDNEQFF.

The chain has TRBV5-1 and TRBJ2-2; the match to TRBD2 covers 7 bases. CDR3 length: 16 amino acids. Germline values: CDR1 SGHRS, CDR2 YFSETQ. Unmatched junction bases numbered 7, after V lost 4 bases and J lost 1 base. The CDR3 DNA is TGCGCCAGCAGCCCCCAAGTAGCGGGGAACACCGGGGAGCTGTTTTTT. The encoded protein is CASSPQVAGNTGELFF.

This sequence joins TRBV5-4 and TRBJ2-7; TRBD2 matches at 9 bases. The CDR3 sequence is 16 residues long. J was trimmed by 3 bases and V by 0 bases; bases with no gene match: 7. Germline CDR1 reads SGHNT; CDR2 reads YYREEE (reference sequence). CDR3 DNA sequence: TGTGCCAGCAGCTTGGCCGGCGGTAGCGGGGGCTACGAGCAGTACTTC. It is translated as CASSLAGGSGGYEQYF.

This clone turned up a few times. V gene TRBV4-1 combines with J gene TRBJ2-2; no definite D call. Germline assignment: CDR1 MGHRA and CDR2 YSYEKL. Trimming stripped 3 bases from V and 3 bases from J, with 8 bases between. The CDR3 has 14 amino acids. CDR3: CASSQAEYTGELFF. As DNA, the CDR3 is TGCGCCAGCAGCCAGGCAGAATACACCGGGGAGCTGTTTTTT.

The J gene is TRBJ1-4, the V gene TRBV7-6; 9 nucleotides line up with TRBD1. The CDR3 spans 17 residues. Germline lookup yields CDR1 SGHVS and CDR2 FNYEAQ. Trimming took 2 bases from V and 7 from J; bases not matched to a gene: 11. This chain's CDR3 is CASSLSSGQGNGEKLFF. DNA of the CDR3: TGTGCCAGCAGCTTAAGCTCGGGACAGGGTAATGGTGAAAAACTGTTTTTT.

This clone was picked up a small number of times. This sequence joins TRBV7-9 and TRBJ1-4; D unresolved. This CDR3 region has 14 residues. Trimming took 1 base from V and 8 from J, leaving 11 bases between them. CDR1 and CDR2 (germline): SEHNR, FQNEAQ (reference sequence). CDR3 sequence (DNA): TGTGCCAGCAGCTTAGTCCCTAACGAGGAAAAACTGTTTTTT. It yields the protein CASSLVPNEEKLFF.

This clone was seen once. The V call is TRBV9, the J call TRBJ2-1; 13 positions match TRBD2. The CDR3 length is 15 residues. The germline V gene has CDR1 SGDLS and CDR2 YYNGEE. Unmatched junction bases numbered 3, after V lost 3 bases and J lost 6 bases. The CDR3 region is CASSDGTSGTNEQFF. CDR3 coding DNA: TGTGCCAGCAGCGACGGGACTAGCGGGACCAATGAGCAGTTCTTC.

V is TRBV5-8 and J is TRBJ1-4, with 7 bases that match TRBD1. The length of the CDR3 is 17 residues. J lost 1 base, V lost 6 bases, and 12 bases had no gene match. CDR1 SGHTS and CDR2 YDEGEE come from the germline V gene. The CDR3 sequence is CASIPRDSRRTNEKLFF. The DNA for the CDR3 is TGTGCCAGCATTCCACGGGACAGTCGTAGAACTAATGAAAAACTGTTTTTT.

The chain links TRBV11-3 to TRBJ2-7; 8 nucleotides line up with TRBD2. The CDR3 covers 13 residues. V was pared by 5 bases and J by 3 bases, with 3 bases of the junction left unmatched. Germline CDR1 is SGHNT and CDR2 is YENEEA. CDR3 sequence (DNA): TGTGCCAGCAGCACGGGAGGGGGCTACGAGCAGTACTTC. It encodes CASSTGGGYEQYF.

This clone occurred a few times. The CDR3 coding sequence is TGTGCCAGCAGCTTAGGTGGGAGTCAGAATGAGCAGTTCTTC. Translated, it gives CASSLGGSQNEQFF. This chain connects TRBV13 to TRBJ2-1; TRBD2 might be the D (5 bases). The CDR3 is 14 residues long. Germline assignment: CDR1 PRHDT and CDR2 FYEKMQ (reference sequence). Between the trimmed V and J ends, which lost 0 bases and 7 bases, there was a span of 10 bases.

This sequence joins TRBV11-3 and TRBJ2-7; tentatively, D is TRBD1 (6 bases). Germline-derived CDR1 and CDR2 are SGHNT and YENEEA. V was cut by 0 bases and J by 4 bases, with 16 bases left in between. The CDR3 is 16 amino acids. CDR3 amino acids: CASSLDGAGASYEQYF. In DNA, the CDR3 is TGTGCCAGCAGCTTAGATGGTGCAGGGGCGAGTTACGAGCAGTACTTC.

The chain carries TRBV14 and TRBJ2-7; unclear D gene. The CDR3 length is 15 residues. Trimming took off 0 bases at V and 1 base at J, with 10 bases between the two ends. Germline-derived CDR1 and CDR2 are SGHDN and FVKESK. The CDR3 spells CASSQDLFRSYEQYF. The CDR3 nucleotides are TGTGCCAGCAGCCAAGATTTGTTTCGGTCCTACGAGCAGTACTTC. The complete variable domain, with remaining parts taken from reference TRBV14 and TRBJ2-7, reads EAGVTQFPSHSVIEKGQTVTLRCDPISGHDNLYWYRRVMGKEIKFLLHFVKESKQDESGMPNNRFLAERTGGTYSTLKVQPAELEDSGVYFCASSQDLFRSYEQYFGPGTRLTVT.

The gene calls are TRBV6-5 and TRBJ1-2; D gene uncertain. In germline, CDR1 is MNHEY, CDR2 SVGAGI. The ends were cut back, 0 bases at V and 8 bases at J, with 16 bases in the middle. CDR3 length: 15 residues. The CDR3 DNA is TGTGCCAGCAGTTACTCTCGGTGGGCCCCTAACGGCTACACCTTC. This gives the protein CASSYSRWAPNGYTF.

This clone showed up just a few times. The CDR3 sequence is CSASGRVTDTQYF. The CDR3 DNA reads as TGCAGTGCTAGTGGGCGGGTCACAGATACGCAGTATTTT. The V gene is TRBV20-1, the J gene TRBJ2-3; possible D gene TRBD2, 5 bases. Germline V gene sequence: CDR1 DFQATT, CDR2 SNEGSKA (reference sequence). The CDR3 is made up of 13 amino acids. The V end was cut by 3 bases, the J end by 2 bases, with 9 bases between.

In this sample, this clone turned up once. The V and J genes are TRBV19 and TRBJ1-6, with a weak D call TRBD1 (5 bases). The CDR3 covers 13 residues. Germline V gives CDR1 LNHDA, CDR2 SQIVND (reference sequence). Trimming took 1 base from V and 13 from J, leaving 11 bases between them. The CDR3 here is CASSIGGNPPLHF. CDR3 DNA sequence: TGTGCCAGTAGTATAGGGGGCAACCCCCCCCTCCACTTT.